A single TCR beta chain is shown here with its context. Its antigen is as yet unknown. Trimming took off 1 base at V and 11 bases at J, with 29 bases between the two ends. The CDR3 sequence is 18 residues long. In germline, CDR1 is LGHNT, CDR2 FRNRAP. The source of the sample is a study of identical twins. Whole-study findings and limits: Invariant MAIT and iNKT cells could partly confound zero-insertion analyses.

Unique molecular identifiers were present on cDNA, and template switching added a universal primer site. TCRdb re-called the 5' RACE reads through MiXCR, storing one row per CDR3 protein. The table includes 1.5 million to 2 million distinct CDR3 sequences, around 29% detected once. This chain joins TRBV12-5 and TRBJ2-5, with a weak D call TRBD1 (7 bases). The TCR sequence derives from a newborn girl in good health. Specimen: cord blood. As DNA, the CDR3 is TGTGCTAGTGGTTTGGGTCAGGGGGGACGAGGGATCTACAATGAGCAGTACTTC. It translates to CASGLGQGGRGIYNEQYF.